The following is a T cell receptor (beta chain) sequence with its context. Its matching antigen is unknown. The data stem from a study of T cell repertoires in cytomegalovirus infection. Study context: The public TCR beta signatures pointed to both CMV infection and matching HLA type. Findings of the study overall: CMV carriers with the relevant HLA were identified by cumulative public TCR beta family frequency. Ex vivo responses were dominated by HLA-C-restricted CMV-specific TCR beta clonotypes.

TCRdb redid the calling of the reads with MiXCR, one entry per CDR3 protein. The profile shows around 260,000 distinct CDR3 sequences, about 25% of them singletons. The receptor's source is a human donor in good health (CMV status not recorded). Some clones in this sample may be carry-over from other donors' samples. The sample consisted of PBMCs.

The CDR3 loop is CASSYLRLAGEQYF. The CDR3, as DNA: TGTGCCAGCAGTTACCTACGACTAGCGGGGGAGCAGTACTTC. J is TRBJ2-7 and V is TRBV6-2 or TRBV6-3; TRBD2 matches 11 bases. Looked up from germline, CDR1 is MNHEY and CDR2 is SVGEGT. The CDR3 extends over 14 amino acids. Trimming took 2 bases from V and 7 from J; bases not matched to a gene: 4.